The clone carrying this TCR beta chain has only a few counts. Described time point: patch test 1, 2 weeks after DPC sensitization. The treatment denotes: therapeutic diphenylcyclopropenone sensitization with weekly scalp DPC. These data come from a study of human T cells and chemical hapten exposure. CDR1 MNHNS and CDR2 SASEGT come from the germline V gene. The V and J ends lost 6 bases and 1 base, in that order; junction bases with no gene match: 6. The CDR3 has 17 amino acids. TCRdb reanalysed the RACE reads using MiXCR and keeps one entry per CDR3 protein. The sample carries roughly 80,000 distinct CDR3 sequences, about 10% recorded once.

The sequence was obtained from a woman in her fifties or sixties with alopecia areata. Some clones in this sample may be carry-over from other donors' samples. The material sequenced was whole blood, taken in connection with sensitization to the hapten diphenylcyclopropenone (DPC). The chain joins TRBV6-1 to TRBJ2-3; 14 positions match TRBD2. CDR3 sequence reads: CASRIPGLAGGTDTQYF. CDR3 coding DNA: TGTGCCAGCAGGATCCCGGGACTAGCGGGAGGCACAGATACGCAGTATTTT.